Listed below are T cell receptor beta chains from one sample, sequenced in a study of blood T cell repertoires in COVID-19. Assay: immunoSEQ multiplex PCR; the TCRdb copy retains only in-frame clones and omits some. In the table there are roughly 340,000 clones, 80% to 90% of which are singletons. Sequenced input: peripheral blood. These receptors were taken from a young woman with COVID-19, enrolled during active disease. CDR3s include the opening cysteine and the closing phenylalanine or tryptophan. Fields, in order: clone size, J gene, V gene, D gene, CDR3 length, CDR3 protein, CDR3 DNA. The D gene is left open where the match is weak. Clone size is not always given. Where it is, it says once, few, many or a class for expanded clones.

-,TRBJ1-2,TRBV29-1,TRBD1,13,CSVEDRQGDGHTF,TGCAGCGTTGAAGATCGACAGGGAGATGGCCACACCTTC
-,TRBJ2-5,TRBV11-2,TRBD2,17,CASSFPLQRGALGTQYF,TGTGCCAGCAGCTTCCCGCTACAGCGGGGGGCGCTTGGGACCCAGTACTTC
-,TRBJ2-5,TRBV5-1,-,16,CASSSKAWAKQETQYF,TGCGCCAGCAGTTCTAAAGCATGGGCTAAACAAGAGACCCAGTACTTC
-,TRBJ1-2,TRBV19,TRBD1,15,CASCKDRTGNYGYTF,TGTGCCAGTTGCAAAGACCGGACAGGAAACTATGGCTACACCTTC
-,TRBJ1-2,TRBV11-2,TRBD1,13,CASSYGQGRGYTF,TGTGCCAGCAGCTACGGACAGGGGCGAGGCTACACCTTC
-,TRBJ1-2,TRBV6-5,-,14,CASSKNRDGNGYTF,TGTGCCAGCAGTAAAAACAGGGACGGAAATGGCTACACCTTC
-,TRBJ2-5,TRBV7-9,-,15,CASSYPRTEQETQYF,TGTGCCAGCAGCTATCCAAGGACAGAACAAGAGACCCAGTACTTC
-,TRBJ2-7,TRBV7-9,-,17,CASSLAHAQGFPYEQYF,TGTGCCAGCAGCTTAGCCCACGCCCAGGGTTTTCCCTACGAGCAGTACTTC
-,TRBJ2-1,TRBV19,TRBD2,15,CASSMLAGTNNEQFF,TGTGCCAGTAGTATGCTAGCGGGGACCAATAATGAGCAGTTCTTC
-,TRBJ2-3,TRBV11-3,TRBD2,15,CASSQRGGSGDTQYF,TGTGCCAGCAGCCAAAGAGGCGGGAGTGGAGATACGCAGTATTTT
-,TRBJ2-3,TRBV6-5,-,15,CASSQTRYSTDTQYF,TGTGCCAGCAGTCAAACCAGATATAGCACAGATACGCAGTATTTT
-,TRBJ2-7,TRBV7-9,TRBD2,15,CASSFRRGGGDEQYF,TGTGCCAGCAGCTTTCGGCGGGGGGGCGGCGACGAGCAGTACTTC
-,TRBJ1-3,TRBV11-3,-,16,CASSLYSRPRGNTIYF,TGTGCCAGCAGCTTATACTCCCGACCTAGGGGAAACACCATATATTTT
-,TRBJ2-2,TRBV5-8,-,15,CASSLGGPGTGELFF,TGTGCCAGCAGCTTGGGGGGGCCGGGCACCGGGGAGCTGTTTTTT
-,TRBJ1-1,TRBV28,TRBD1,14,CASSLPRDRGEAFF,TGTGCCAGCAGTTTGCCCCGGGACAGGGGTGAAGCTTTCTTT
-,TRBJ2-7,TRBV7-8,-,15,CASSNPGQGPYEQYF,TGTGCCAGCAGCAACCCCGGACAAGGACCGTACGAGCAGTACTTC
-,TRBJ2-7,TRBV10-3,-,12,CANRDDSYEQYF,TGTGCGAACAGGGATGATTCCTACGAGCAGTACTTC
-,TRBJ1-1,TRBV19,-,14,CASSLQGMNTEAFF,TGTGCCAGTAGTTTACAGGGCATGAACACTGAAGCTTTCTTT
-,TRBJ1-2,TRBV13,TRBD1,14,CASSLGWDRAGYTF,TGTGCCAGCAGCTTAGGATGGGACAGGGCTGGCTACACCTTC
-,TRBJ2-5,TRBV12-5,TRBD1,13,CASALDRGHTQYF,TGTGCTAGTGCCCTCGACAGGGGTCACACCCAGTACTTC
once,TRBJ2-1,TRBV11-3,TRBD1,15,CASGMDRASYNEQFF,TGTGCCAGCGGTATGGACAGGGCATCCTACAATGAGCAGTTCTTC
-,TRBJ1-5,TRBV6-2/TRBV6-3,-,16,CASSPLGGEGRQPQHF,TGTGCCAGCAGCCCACTCGGTGGGGAGGGGAGGCAGCCCCAGCATTTT
-,TRBJ2-7,TRBV2,TRBD1,15,CASSRTGAVSYEQYF,TGTGCCAGCAGTAGGACAGGGGCCGTGTCCTACGAGCAGTACTTC
few,TRBJ1-2,TRBV5-4,TRBD1,15,CASSSPDRGNYGYTF,TGTGCCAGCAGCAGCCCGGACAGGGGTAACTATGGCTACACCTTC
once,TRBJ1-1,TRBV19,-,13,CASSIFGGTEAFF,TGTGCCAGTAGTATATTCGGGGGCACTGAAGCTTTCTTT
-,TRBJ2-7,TRBV4-3,TRBD1,15,CASSQIQGANYEQYF,TGCGCCAGCAGCCAAATACAGGGGGCCAACTACGAGCAGTACTTC
many,TRBJ2-3,TRBV4-1,TRBD2,18,CASSQGTALAGDTDTQYF,TGCGCCAGCAGCCAAGGAACGGCCCTAGCGGGGGACACAGATACGCAGTATTTT
-,TRBJ2-3,TRBV27,-,13,CASRDRPTDTQYF,TGTGCCAGCAGAGACAGGCCCACAGATACGCAGTATTTT
-,TRBJ2-3,TRBV6-4,TRBD2,12,CAPGRESDTQYF,TGTGCGCCGGGGCGGGAGTCAGATACGCAGTATTTT
once,TRBJ2-1,TRBV27,-,15,CASRSVAASYNEQFF,TGTGCCAGCAGGTCAGTAGCGGCCTCCTACAATGAGCAGTTCTTC
-,TRBJ2-1,TRBV6-1,TRBD1,13,CASRPDRVGEQFF,TGTGCCAGCAGACCCGACAGGGTAGGGGAGCAGTTCTTC
-,TRBJ1-4,TRBV4-3,-,18,CASSQRGGKDPTNEKLFF,TGCGCCAGCAGCCAAAGGGGCGGGAAGGATCCAACTAATGAAAAACTGTTTTTT
-,TRBJ1-2,TRBV27,TRBD1,15,CASSLSAGDSYGYTF,TGTGCCAGCAGTTTATCTGCAGGGGACAGCTATGGCTACACCTTC
-,TRBJ2-7,TRBV2,-,18,CASSEDFGGIIVLHEQYF,TGTGCCAGCAGTGAGGACTTTGGGGGGATTATCGTTCTACACGAGCAGTACTTC
-,TRBJ1-1,TRBV7-9,TRBD1,17,CASSPLLSDREDTEAFF,TGTGCCAGCAGCCCCCTCTTATCGGACAGGGAGGACACTGAAGCTTTCTTT
-,TRBJ2-3,TRBV6-6,-,12,CASTPQGNTQYF,TGTGCCAGCACCCCCCAGGGGAATACGCAGTATTTT
-,TRBJ1-1,TRBV19,-,13,CASSITANTEAFF,TGTGCCAGTAGTATTACAGCGAACACTGAAGCTTTCTTT
-,TRBJ2-7,TRBV6-5,-,15,CASRIRQSQNYEQYF,TGTGCCAGCAGGATACGACAGAGCCAAAACTACGAGCAGTACTTC
-,TRBJ2-5,TRBV7-9,-,15,CASSLSARRGETQYF,TGTGCCAGCAGCTTATCTGCGCGCAGGGGAGAGACCCAGTACTTC
-,TRBJ1-5,TRBV18,-,15,CASSPPGTGSQPQHF,TGTGCCAGCTCACCGCCTGGGACTGGCAGTCAGCCCCAGCATTTT
-,TRBJ2-3,TRBV5-1,TRBD2,15,CASSLGTGGTDTQYF,TGCGCCAGCAGCTTAGGTACGGGGGGGACAGATACGCAGTATTTT